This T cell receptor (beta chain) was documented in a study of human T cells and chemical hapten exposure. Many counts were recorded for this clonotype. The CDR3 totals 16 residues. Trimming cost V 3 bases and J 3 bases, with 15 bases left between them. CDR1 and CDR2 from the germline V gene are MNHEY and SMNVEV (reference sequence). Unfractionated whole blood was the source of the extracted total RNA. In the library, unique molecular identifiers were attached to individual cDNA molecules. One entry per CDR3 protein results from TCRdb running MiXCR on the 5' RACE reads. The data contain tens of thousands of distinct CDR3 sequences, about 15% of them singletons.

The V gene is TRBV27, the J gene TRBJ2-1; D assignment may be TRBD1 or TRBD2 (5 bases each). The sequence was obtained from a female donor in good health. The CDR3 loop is CASSFLRDRRYNEQFF. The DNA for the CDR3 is TGTGCCAGCAGTTTTTTACGGGACCGACGCTACAATGAGCAGTTCTTC.